Detailed here is one T cell receptor beta chain. TCRdb keeps only in-frame clones here, not all; method: immunoSEQ multiplex PCR. The sample consists of a few thousand clones, 86% of them appearing once. This CDR3 has 17 amino acids. The V gene's germline CDR1 is MGHRA and CDR2 YSYEKL. J was trimmed by 4 bases and V by 1 base; bases with no gene match: 8. The sample originates from a study of PD-1 blockade in classical Hodgkin lymphoma. The time point is: newly diagnosed, previously untreated cHL patient sample. Thawed PBMCs underwent magnetic negative selection to obtain purified CD8+ T cells. Comparison relied on PBMCs that came from newly diagnosed, untreated classical Hodgkin lymphoma.

Sequencing was performed on CD8+ T cells from blood. The V call is TRBV4-1, the J call TRBJ2-1, with TRBD2 identical over 9 bases. The source of this sequence is a human donor with classical Hodgkin lymphoma. CDR3 region: CASSQGLTSGPYNEQFF. CDR3 nucleotides: TGCGCCAGCAGCCAAGGCCTGACTAGCGGACCTTACAATGAGCAGTTCTTC.